The clone carrying this T cell receptor (beta chain) was counted a few times. Its antigen is as yet unknown. TCRdb used MiXCR to reprocess the RT-PCR reads, holding one entry per CDR3 protein. The sample has hundreds of thousands of distinct CDR3 sequences; approximately 13% are singletons. The sample belongs to a study of response to subunit inactivated influenza vaccine. Study-wide results and limits: Each seasonal influenza vaccination, the authors suggested, recruits few new T cells.

Germline V CDR1 and CDR2: LGHNA, YSLEER. This CDR3 has 16 residues. The V segment lost 2 bases and the J segment 7 bases; nucleotides outside the gene matches: 6. The source is a man aged 45-60 years who received an inactivated influenza vaccine. The chain combines TRBV4-3 with TRBJ2-1, with 12 bases that match TRBD2. Here the sequenced sample was PBMCs from blood, taken 14 to 15 days before vaccination. DNA of the CDR3: TGCGCCAGCAGCCAAACTAGCGGGGGGAAAAAGAATGAGCAGTTCTTC. It is translated as CASSQTSGGKKNEQFF.